This T cell receptor beta chain was sequenced in a study of PD-1 blockade in mismatch repair-deficient tumors. Time point indicated: approximately 11-day in vitro stimulation with candidate neoantigen peptide 7. Seven or eight ELISpot-reactive neoantigen peptides each drove a roughly eleven-day in vitro stimulation. Study conclusions and caveats: All three positive peptides came from frameshift mutations, yielding 140 or so blood TCRs.

TCRdb's copy holds only in-frame clones and misses some; the assay was immunoSEQ multiplex PCR. Of nearly 9,000 clones in the sample, about 90% were seen once. As to this clone: What it binds is not known.

The receptor's source is an adult with mismatch repair-deficient cancer. This material consisted of cells cultured in vitro, taken from a patient treated with pembrolizumab.

The CDR3 loop reads CASSAGQGVGYTF. The CDR3 DNA follows: TGTGCCAGCAGTGCAGGACAGGGGGTTGGCTACACCTTC. V gene TRBV6-1 combines with J gene TRBJ1-2; 10 positions match TRBD1. Trimming took 4 bases from V and 7 from J; bases not matched to a gene: 3. This CDR3 has 13 amino acids. CDR1 and CDR2 (germline): MNHNS, SASEGT.